The 28 T cell receptor beta chains presented below share a single source sample, sequenced in a study of blood T cell repertoires in COVID-19. The assay was immunoSEQ multiplex PCR, and TCRdb's table has in-frame clones only and misses some. There are about 73,000 clones in the sample; roughly nine tenths occur only once, and approximately 8.9% lies in the top ten. The sequenced sample consisted of peripheral blood. Every receptor here comes from a man aged 80 or over with acute or convalescent COVID-19.

The chain combines TRBV11-2 with TRBJ2-2; the match to TRBD2 covers 8 bases. V lost 1 base and J lost 5; bases outside the gene matches: 6. Looked up from germline, CDR1 is SGHAT and CDR2 is FQNNGV. This CDR3 region has 16 residues. The CDR3 nucleotides are TGTGCCAGCAGCTTAGGGTCTAGCGGGCAAACCGGGGAGCTGTTTTTT. It specifies CASSLGSSGQTGELFF.

This sequence joins TRBV29-1 and TRBJ1-2; D is uncertain. Trimming stripped 0 bases from V and 4 bases from J, with 9 bases between. This CDR3 has 13 amino acids. Germline assignment: CDR1 SQVTM and CDR2 ANQGSEA. The CDR3 loop reads CSVEEGRVYGYTF. The CDR3 region has the DNA TGCAGCGTTGAAGAGGGCAGAGTCTATGGCTACACCTTC.

The V and J genes are TRBV9 and TRBJ2-1, with 10 positions matching TRBD2. This CDR3 has 13 amino acids. V was pared by 2 bases and J by 13 bases, with 6 bases of the junction left unmatched. Germline V gives CDR1 SGDLS, CDR2 YYNGEE. The CDR3 sequence: CASSVGTSEEQFF. The CDR3 DNA sequence: TGTGCCAGCAGCGTGGGGACTAGCGAGGAACAGTTCTTC.

The V gene is TRBV9, the J gene TRBJ2-1, with TRBD1 matching over 9 bases. The germline gives CDR1 SGDLS, CDR2 YYNGEE. V gave up 4 bases and J gave up 7 bases; unmatched junction bases: 6. The length of the CDR3 is 14 residues. CDR3 sequence (DNA): TGTGCCAGCAGCCCCGGGACAGGGAAAAATGAGCAGTTCTTC. Its protein is CASSPGTGKNEQFF.

V is TRBV25-1 and J is TRBJ2-5; TRBD1 agrees at 7 bases. In germline, CDR1 is MGHDK, CDR2 SYGVNS. This CDR3 region has 14 residues. V gave up 6 bases and J gave up 5 bases; unmatched junction bases: 9. CDR3 sequence: CASRQGRGWETQYF. Here the CDR3 DNA reads TGTGCCAGCAGACAGGGGCGAGGTTGGGAGACCCAGTACTTC.

The V call is TRBV25-1, the J call TRBJ2-4, with 7 bases that match TRBD1. Germline V gene data show CDR1 as MGHDK and CDR2 as SYGVNS. The V segment lost 5 bases and the J segment 0 bases; nucleotides outside the gene matches: 4. The CDR3 is made up of 15 amino acids. CDR3 sequence: CASSPGQLAKNIQYF. Written as DNA, the CDR3 is TGTGCCAGCAGTCCGGGACAGCTAGCCAAAAACATTCAGTACTTC. Together with reference TRBV25-1 and TRBJ2-4, the CDR3 gives the full variable domain: EADIYQTPRYLVIGTGKKITLECSQTMGHDKMYWYQQDPGMELHLIHYSYGVNSTEKGDLSSESTVSRIRTEHFPLTLESARPSHTSQYLCASSPGQLAKNIQYFGAGTRLSVL.

The chain is built from TRBV19 and TRBJ1-3; TRBD1 matches 7 bases. CDR1 is LNHDA, CDR2 SQIVND, per germline (reference sequence). The V and J ends lost 5 bases and 1 base, in that order; junction bases with no gene match: 8. The CDR3 runs 16 residues. CDR3 amino acids: CASSLGTAGSGNTIYF. The DNA of the CDR3 is TGTGCCAGTAGTCTCGGGACAGCCGGATCTGGAAACACCATATATTTT.

The chain joins TRBV12-3 or TRBV12-4 to TRBJ1-1; 9 nucleotides line up with TRBD1. J was trimmed by 4 bases and V by 7 bases; bases with no gene match: 4. This CDR3 comprises 13 residues. CDR3 protein: CASTLTGGTEAFF. CDR3 nucleotide sequence: TGTGCCAGCACACTGACAGGGGGCACTGAAGCTTTCTTT.

V usage is TRBV30 and J usage is TRBJ1-4, with a weak D call TRBD1 (6 bases). This CDR3 has 15 amino acids. Germline loops: CDR1 GTSNPN, CDR2 SVGIG (reference sequence). V gave up 5 bases and J gave up 8 bases, with 21 bases separating them. The CDR3 region is CAWAERVGAREKLFF. In nucleotides, the CDR3 is TGTGCCTGGGCGGAACGGGTGGGGGCGCGGGAAAAACTGTTTTTT.

This chain uses TRBV2 with TRBJ1-4, with TRBD1 as a possible D gene (6 bases). CDR3 length equals 15 residues. Trimming shortened V by 1 base and J by 2 bases, and 8 bases separated the two germline ends. Germline assignment: CDR1 SNHLY and CDR2 FYNNEI. CDR3 in amino acids: CASSEDQGTNEKLFF. The CDR3 nucleotides read TGTGCCAGCAGTGAAGATCAGGGGACTAATGAAAAACTGTTTTTT.

V and J are TRBV19 and TRBJ2-3; 7 bases match TRBD1. Trimming at V came to 5 bases and at J to 5 bases, leaving 10 bases not matched to a gene. The length of the CDR3 is 15 residues. Germline CDR1 LNHDA, CDR2 SQIVND (reference sequence). CDR3 nucleotides: TGTGCCAGTAGTCCGAGGGACAGTAAGGGAGATACGCAGTATTTT. Translating it yields CASSPRDSKGDTQYF.

The rearrangement uses TRBV2 and TRBJ1-6; D perhaps matches TRBD1 (5 bases). Trimming stripped 7 bases from V and 9 bases from J, with 16 bases between. In germline, CDR1 is SNHLY, CDR2 FYNNEI. This CDR3 contains 14 residues. The CDR3 is CASIDQGSGSPLHF. The CDR3 DNA follows: TGTGCCAGCATCGACCAGGGATCCGGTTCACCCCTCCACTTT.

The gene calls are TRBV9 and TRBJ1-6; 10 nucleotides line up with TRBD1. Germline V CDR1 and CDR2: SGDLS, YYNGEE. The CDR3 has 15 amino acids. The J segment lost 6 bases and the V segment lost 1 base, leaving 1 base of the junction unmatched. CDR3 sequence: CASSVRDRGNSPLHF. The CDR3 DNA reads TGTGCCAGCAGCGTACGGGACAGGGGTAATTCACCCCTCCACTTT.

This CDR3 reads CASSEKEAYGYTF. CDR3 DNA: TGTGCCAGCAGTGAAAAGGAGGCCTATGGCTACACCTTC. The chain is built from TRBV2 and TRBJ1-2; D gene unclear. CDR3 length: 13 amino acids. The V end lost 2 bases, the J end lost 4 bases, and 8 bases lay between the germline ends. Germline CDR1 reads SNHLY; CDR2 reads FYNNEI. The full variable domain, with the rest looked up from reference TRBV2 and TRBJ1-2, is EPEVTQTPSHQVTQMGQEVILRCVPISNHLYFYWYRQILGQKVEFLVSFYNNEISEKSEIFDDQFSVERPDGSNFTLKIRSTKLEDSAMYFCASSEKEAYGYTFGSGTRLTVV.

The genes are TRBV5-1 and TRBJ2-7, with 9 bases that match TRBD1. The CDR3 runs to 13 residues. Germline lookup yields CDR1 SGHRS and CDR2 YFSETQ. The J segment lost 3 bases and the V segment lost 6 bases, leaving 4 bases of the junction unmatched. This chain's CDR3 is CASTPDRGYEQYF. The CDR3 nucleotides read TGCGCCAGCACCCCGGACAGGGGCTACGAGCAGTACTTC.

V is TRBV3-1 (or the pseudogene TRBV3-2) and J is TRBJ2-3; D remains unclear. The CDR3 sequence is 14 residues long. V lost 4 bases, J lost 7 bases, and 15 bases lay in between. Germline V CDR1 and CDR2: LGHDT, YNNKEL (reference sequence). For the CDR3, the DNA is TGTGCCAGCAGCCCCGAGCGATGGAGCCATACGCAGTATTTT. Translation: CASSPERWSHTQYF.

The V and J genes are TRBV27 and TRBJ1-1, with D perhaps matching TRBD1 (6 bases). Germline loops: CDR1 MNHEY, CDR2 SMNVEV (reference sequence). With 3 bases removed from V and 4 bases from J, the gap between germline ends came to 18 bases. The CDR3 has 16 residues. CDR3 protein: CASSFIGGRMSTEAFF. CDR3 DNA: TGTGCCAGCAGTTTTATCGGGGGGCGGATGAGCACTGAAGCTTTCTTT.

This clone has a single count. The chain is built from TRBV4-1 and TRBJ2-1; 7 bases fit TRBD1. V dropped 4 bases and J dropped 4; count of bases not matched to a gene: 4. CDR1 MGHRA and CDR2 YSYEKL come from the germline V gene. CDR3 length equals 14 residues. The CDR3: CASSPKTGYNEQFF. DNA for the CDR3: TGCGCCAGCAGCCCGAAGACAGGGTACAATGAGCAGTTCTTC.

This chain joins TRBV6-5 and TRBJ1-2; a weak D match, TRBD1 (5 bases). Trimming pared 6 bases from V and 3 bases from J, leaving 8 bases between. The CDR3 is made up of 12 amino acids. CDR1 is MNHEY and CDR2 is SVGAGI in the germline V gene. CDR3 DNA: TGTGCCAGCAGAGGGGTGGACTATGGCTACACCTTC. This sequence encodes CASRGVDYGYTF.

This rearrangement joins TRBV7-2 to TRBJ2-3, with 9 bases fitting TRBD2. This CDR3 has 14 amino acids. V shed 5 bases and J 6 bases; nucleotides not matched to a gene: 6. Germline V gives CDR1 SGHTA, CDR2 FQGNSA. The chain's CDR3 is CASSRGLAFDTQYF. Written as DNA, the CDR3 is TGTGCCAGCAGCCGGGGACTAGCTTTCGATACGCAGTATTTT.

The rearrangement joins TRBV5-4 to TRBJ1-1; no clear D. Germline CDR1 is SGHNT and CDR2 is YYREEE (reference sequence). V shed 0 bases and J shed 0 bases, with 3 bases lying between them. The CDR3 runs 13 residues. CDR3: CASSLELNTEAFF. The CDR3 DNA follows: TGTGCCAGCAGCTTGGAGCTGAACACTGAAGCTTTCTTT.

The chain employs TRBV29-1 and TRBJ2-1; D unclear. Germline-derived CDR1 and CDR2 are SQVTM and ANQGSEA. This CDR3 region has 13 residues. Trimming pared 4 bases from V and 3 bases from J, leaving 10 bases between. The CDR3 protein is CSVVQNHYNEQFF. Here the CDR3 DNA reads TGCAGCGTTGTTCAGAACCACTACAATGAGCAGTTCTTC.

The J gene is TRBJ1-5, the V gene TRBV2; 8 nucleotides match TRBD1. This CDR3 comprises 13 residues. Germline V CDR1 and CDR2: SNHLY, FYNNEI. V gave up 8 bases and J gave up 7 bases; unmatched junction bases: 7. This CDR3 is CASSGQGQQPQHF. The CDR3, as DNA: TGTGCCAGCTCAGGACAGGGCCAACAGCCCCAGCATTTT. Full variable domain (outside the CDR3, taken from reference TRBV2 and TRBJ1-5): EPEVTQTPSHQVTQMGQEVILRCVPISNHLYFYWYRQILGQKVEFLVSFYNNEISEKSEIFDDQFSVERPDGSNFTLKIRSTKLEDSAMYFCASSGQGQQPQHFGDGTRLSIL.

The genes are TRBV3-1 (or the pseudogene TRBV3-2) and TRBJ2-1; 8 bases fit TRBD2. The J segment lost 0 bases and the V segment lost 5 bases, leaving 9 bases of the junction unmatched. The CDR3 runs 17 residues. The germline V gene encodes CDR1 LGHDT and CDR2 YNNKEL (reference sequence). The chain's CDR3 is CASSGGTRGNSYNEQFF. The CDR3 DNA reads TGTGCCAGCAGCGGGGGGACTAGGGGTAACTCCTACAATGAGCAGTTCTTC.

The chain is built from TRBV25-1 and TRBJ1-2; a possible D gene is TRBD1 (6 bases). Trimming cost V 1 base and J 5 bases, with 14 bases left between them. This CDR3 is built from 15 residues. Germline CDR1 is MGHDK and CDR2 is SYGVNS. CDR3: CASSESEGGTYGYTF. DNA of the CDR3: TGTGCCAGCAGTGAATCGGAAGGGGGAACGTATGGCTACACCTTC.

This rearrangement joins TRBV7-3 to TRBJ2-1, with TRBD2 matching 10 bases. With V trimmed by 5 bases and J by 8 bases, 9 bases remained unmatched. CDR1 is SGHTA, CDR2 FQGTGA, per germline. The CDR3 is 15 residues long. The CDR3 loop is CASSPSGGAADEQFF. CDR3 DNA: TGTGCCAGCAGCCCGAGCGGGGGGGCCGCCGATGAGCAGTTCTTC.

The rearrangement uses TRBV4-1 and TRBJ1-2, with 9 bases fitting TRBD1. The CDR3 has 14 residues. Trimming removed 3 bases from V and 4 bases from J; junction bases left unmatched: 3. Germline V CDR1 and CDR2: MGHRA, YSYEKL. CDR3 DNA: TGCGCCAGCAGCCACCCGACAGGGGGCTATGGCTACACCTTC. It yields the protein CASSHPTGGYGYTF.

The chain employs TRBV19 and TRBJ2-7, with 9 bases identical to TRBD1. This CDR3 has 14 amino acids. V dropped 7 bases and J dropped 6; count of bases not matched to a gene: 10. Per germline, CDR1 LNHDA and CDR2 SQIVND (reference sequence). CDR3 in DNA: TGTGCCAGTACCAGGGGACAGGGCAGTCGCGAGCAGTACTTC. It yields the protein CASTRGQGSREQYF.